The 26 T cell receptor beta chains presented below share a single source sample, sequenced in a study of blood T cell repertoires in COVID-19 (dated by TCRdb to about 2020). Library preparation used the immunoSEQ multiplex PCR assay. Entries here come from immuneACCESS through TCRdb and include only in-frame sequences with V and J called. Some clones fail to appear in such tables; in the studies checked, an unresolved V gene covers under half of the shortfall, and the cause of the remainder is unknown. For this sample there are hundreds of thousands of clones; approximately 91% appear just once. More than 5.5% of the sample belongs to the ten largest clones. Sample: peripheral blood. Receptor source: a woman in her 70s with COVID-19, enrolled during active disease.

The V gene is TRBV11-2, the J gene TRBJ1-1; TRBD1 matches at 7 bases. Losses at the gene ends were 0 bases for V and 6 bases for J; bases not matched to a gene: 4. From germline, CDR1 is SGHAT and CDR2 FQNNGV. The CDR3 runs to 14 residues. The CDR3: CASSLDRGASEAFF. CDR3 DNA: TGTGCCAGCAGCTTAGACAGGGGGGCTTCTGAAGCTTTCTTT. The full variable domain, with the rest looked up from reference TRBV11-2 and TRBJ1-1, is EAGVAQSPRYKIIEKRQSVAFWCNPISGHATLYWYQQILGQGPKLLIQFQNNGVVDDSQLPKDRFSAERLKGVDSTLKIQPAKLEDSAVYLCASSLDRGASEAFFGQGTRLTVV.

V gene TRBV6-2 or TRBV6-3 combines with J gene TRBJ1-2; 7 nucleotides line up with TRBD1. The germline gives CDR1 MNHEY, CDR2 SVGEGT. The CDR3 totals 16 residues. Trimming at V came to 1 base and at J to 2 bases, leaving 7 bases not matched to a gene. The CDR3 sequence is CASSYYRQGNNYGYTF. For the CDR3, the DNA is TGTGCCAGCAGTTACTACAGACAGGGAAACAACTATGGCTACACCTTC.

The chain recombines TRBV4-2 with TRBJ1-3; no firm D call. The germline gives CDR1 LGHNA, CDR2 YNFKEQ. The CDR3 covers 17 residues. V lost 5 bases and J 2 bases, leaving 19 bases between the germline ends. CDR3 sequence (DNA): TGTGCCAGCAGCTACGAGGAGGGAGAGTTTACTGGAAACACCATATATTTT. Translation: CASSYEEGEFTGNTIYF.

Of note for this clone: The sample holds other DNA sequences that translate to the same CDR3. V usage is TRBV9 and J usage is TRBJ2-7; TRBD1 agrees at 7 bases. Germline CDR1 and CDR2: SGDLS and YYNGEE. V lost 3 bases to trimming and J lost 2 bases; unmatched junction nucleotides: 2. The CDR3 is 13 amino acids. The CDR3, as DNA: TGTGCCAGCAGCGGGCAGGGGGCCTACGAGCAGTACTTC. Translating it yields CASSGQGAYEQYF.

This chain uses TRBV7-9 with TRBJ1-2; no reliable D call. Germline V CDR1 and CDR2: SEHNR, FQNEAQ (reference sequence). The germline V and J ends were trimmed by 2 bases and 4 bases, with 14 bases remaining between them. The CDR3 length is 15 residues. CDR3 coding DNA: TGTGCCAGCAGCTTAAATTCTGGGGAGAGCTATGGCTACACCTTC. As protein: CASSLNSGESYGYTF.

This chain uses TRBV9 with TRBJ1-5, with TRBD1 as a possible D gene (5 bases). Germline V lookup: CDR1 SGDLS, CDR2 YYNGEE. There are 15 residues in the CDR3. Trimming stripped 0 bases from V and 7 bases from J, with 14 bases between. DNA for the CDR3: TGTGCCAGCAGCGTAGGGGGCGGGGTCGGGCAGCCCCAGCATTTT. This codes for CASSVGGGVGQPQHF. Using reference TRBV9 and TRBJ1-5 for the parts outside the CDR3, the full variable domain is DSGVTQTPKHLITATGQRVTLRCSPRSGDLSVYWYQQSLDQGLQFLIQYYNGEERAKGNILERFSAQQFPDLHSELNLSSLELGDSALYFCASSVGGGVGQPQHFGDGTRLSIL.

This clone showed up just once. The chain recombines TRBV6-5 with TRBJ1-2; TRBD1 aligns across 7 bases. The trim removed 7 bases at V and 2 bases at J, leaving 1 base unmatched. The CDR3 consists of 12 residues. The germline V gene encodes CDR1 MNHEY and CDR2 SVGAGI. The CDR3 bases are TGTGCCAGCAAACAGGGGAACTATGGCTACACCTTC. This gives the protein CASKQGNYGYTF.

CDR3 sequence: CASSIGTGGNEQFF. The CDR3 nucleotides are TGTGCCAGCAGCATAGGGACAGGCGGGAATGAGCAGTTCTTC. The rearrangement joins TRBV5-8 to TRBJ2-1, with 8 bases identical to TRBD1. In germline, CDR1 is SGHTS, CDR2 YDEGEE. This CDR3 is built from 14 residues. V shed 4 bases, J shed 7 bases, and the junction held 7 bases outside the gene matches.

V usage is TRBV10-3 and J usage is TRBJ2-2, with D possibly matching TRBD1 (6 bases). The CDR3 is made up of 14 amino acids. Deletions cut 3 bases from V and 2 bases from J, with 7 bases between. Germline loops: CDR1 ENHRY, CDR2 SYGVKD. CDR3 bases: TGTGCCATCAGTGAACAGGGTAACACCGGGGAGCTGTTTTTT. Translating it yields CAISEQGNTGELFF.

In DNA form, the CDR3 reads TGTGCCACGAGACCAGGGGGAGACAATGAGCAGTTCTTC. Its translation is CATRPGGDNEQFF. The genes are TRBV24-1 and TRBJ2-1, with TRBD1 identical over 7 bases. CDR3 length: 13 amino acids. With V trimmed by 10 bases and J by 5 bases, 7 bases remained unmatched. The germline V gene encodes CDR1 KGHDR and CDR2 SFDVKD.

V is TRBV11-2 and J is TRBJ2-7; maybe TRBD1 (6 bases). The CDR3 loop spans 16 amino acids. The ends were cut back, 6 bases at V and 0 bases at J, with 18 bases in the middle. Germline CDR1 and CDR2: SGHAT and FQNNGV. CDR3 sequence: CASSLGFMGASYEQYF. In DNA form, the CDR3 reads TGTGCCAGCAGTCTGGGCTTCATGGGGGCCTCCTACGAGCAGTACTTC.

The chain employs TRBV2 and TRBJ2-5; 7 bases line up with TRBD1. The CDR3 is 13 residues long. Germline V lookup: CDR1 SNHLY, CDR2 FYNNEI. The trim removed 0 bases at V and 5 bases at J, leaving 0 bases unmatched. The CDR3 here is CASSEARGETQYF. Written as DNA, the CDR3 is TGTGCCAGCAGTGAAGCCAGGGGGGAGACCCAGTACTTC.

The chain employs TRBV7-2 and TRBJ1-2; D ambiguous. V was cut by 2 bases and J by 8 bases, with 12 bases left in between. Germline assignment: CDR1 SGHTA and CDR2 FQGNSA. The CDR3 contains 13 residues. The CDR3 sequence is CASSLRGRWGYTF. DNA for the CDR3: TGTGCCAGCAGCTTACGAGGGCGCTGGGGCTACACCTTC.

The sample holds one count of this clone. V gene TRBV2 combines with J gene TRBJ1-1; 9 bases line up with TRBD1. The trim removed 5 bases at V and 2 bases at J, leaving 12 bases unmatched. There are 17 residues in the CDR3. The V gene's germline CDR1 is SNHLY and CDR2 FYNNEI. The CDR3 region is CASSLQGALLLNTEAFF. DNA for the CDR3: TGTGCCAGCAGTTTACAGGGGGCGTTGTTATTAAACACTGAAGCTTTCTTT. The variable domain in full, with the rest retrieved from reference TRBV2 and TRBJ1-1, is EPEVTQTPSHQVTQMGQEVILRCVPISNHLYFYWYRQILGQKVEFLVSFYNNEISEKSEIFDDQFSVERPDGSNFTLKIRSTKLEDSAMYFCASSLQGALLLNTEAFFGQGTRLTVV.

This sequence joins TRBV7-3 and TRBJ1-2, with D unresolved. Trimming took off 1 base at V and 5 bases at J, with 14 bases between the two ends. Germline CDR1 reads SGHTA; CDR2 reads FQGTGA. CDR3 length equals 15 residues. The CDR3 DNA sequence: TGTGCCAGCAGCTTAAATGGGGTAGGAGGGTATGGCTACACCTTC. The encoded protein is CASSLNGVGGYGYTF.

The chain has TRBV7-9 and TRBJ1-2; TRBD1 might be the D (5 bases). The CDR3 is 13 amino acids. The V end was cut by 5 bases, the J end by 0 bases, with 7 bases between. The germline V gene has CDR1 SEHNR and CDR2 FQNEAQ (reference sequence). The CDR3 DNA reads as TGTGCCAGCAGCCTGACAGCTAACTATGGCTACACCTTC. This codes for CASSLTANYGYTF. Drawing the rest from reference TRBV7-9 and TRBJ1-2, the complete variable domain is DTGVSQNPRHKITKRGQNVTFRCDPISEHNRLYWYRQTLGQGPEFLTYFQNEAQLEKSRLLSDRFSAERPKGSFSTLEIQRTEQGDSAMYLCASSLTANYGYTFGSGTRLTVV.

The V call is TRBV4-2, the J call TRBJ2-1; 7 bases map to TRBD2. The CDR3 sequence is 17 residues long. Looked up from germline, CDR1 is LGHNA and CDR2 is YNFKEQ. V shed 0 bases and J 4 bases; nucleotides not matched to a gene: 9. The CDR3 sequence: CASSQEIALAPYNEQFF. In DNA, the CDR3 is TGTGCCAGCAGCCAAGAGATAGCACTAGCGCCTTACAATGAGCAGTTCTTC.

This clone was detected only once. V is TRBV13 and J is TRBJ2-7, with D hard to call. V was clipped by 0 bases and J by 3 bases, with 6 bases between them. The CDR3 spans 13 residues. From germline, CDR1 is PRHDT and CDR2 FYEKMQ (reference sequence). CDR3 amino acids: CASSLGQSYEQYF. The CDR3 coding sequence is TGTGCCAGCAGCTTAGGACAGAGCTACGAGCAGTACTTC.

A single count supports this clone. The V and J genes are TRBV7-2 and TRBJ1-3; perhaps TRBD1 as D (5 bases). This CDR3 region has 14 residues. Between the trimmed V and J ends, which lost 5 bases and 3 bases, there was a span of 11 bases. From germline, CDR1 is SGHTA and CDR2 FQGNSA. CDR3 sequence: CASSLDRLGNTIYF. Written as DNA, the CDR3 is TGTGCCAGCAGCCTCGACAGACTTGGAAACACCATATATTTT.

V is TRBV27 and J is TRBJ2-3; 10 nucleotides align to TRBD2. The germline CDR1 and CDR2 sequences are MNHEY and SMNVEV (reference sequence). The CDR3 is 15 amino acids. V gave up 6 bases and J gave up 5 bases; unmatched junction bases: 8. The CDR3 spells CASRERGGLLDTQYF. The CDR3, as DNA: TGTGCCAGCAGGGAGCGGGGGGGCCTTCTAGATACGCAGTATTTT.

To note about this clone: Other DNA sequences in the same sample also yield this CDR3. This sequence joins TRBV5-6 and TRBJ2-5; tentative D call: TRBD1 (6 bases). Trimming stripped 0 bases from V and 5 bases from J, with 8 bases between. The CDR3 contains 13 residues. Germline CDR1 and CDR2: SGHDT and YYEEEE. CDR3 sequence: CASSLGQVETQYF. Here the CDR3 DNA reads TGTGCCAGCAGCTTGGGACAGGTGGAGACCCAGTACTTC.

The J gene is TRBJ1-6, the V gene TRBV27; D is undetermined. The CDR3 is 14 residues long. Between the trimmed V and J ends, which lost 7 bases and 13 bases, there was a span of 20 bases. Germline V gives CDR1 MNHEY, CDR2 SMNVEV (reference sequence). CDR3 nucleotides: TGTGCCAGCACCGCCGGACTAGCGCGACATCCCCTCCACTTT. It translates to CASTAGLARHPLHF.

The chain carries TRBV9 and TRBJ2-7; possibly TRBD1 for D (5 bases). Looked up from germline, CDR1 is SGDLS and CDR2 is YYNGEE. The CDR3 has 13 amino acids. V lost 0 bases and J 7 bases, leaving 11 bases between the germline ends. The CDR3 sequence: CASSVATGKEQYF. The CDR3 DNA is TGTGCCAGCAGCGTAGCTACAGGTAAAGAGCAGTACTTC.

The rearrangement joins TRBV7-9 to TRBJ2-2, with D uncertain. V dropped 5 bases and J dropped 7 bases, with 8 bases sitting between them. The V gene's germline CDR1 is SEHNR and CDR2 FQNEAQ (reference sequence). The CDR3 is 12 amino acids. CDR3 nucleotides: TGTGCCAGCAGCCCCTCTAACGGGGAGCTGTTTTTT. Its translation: CASSPSNGELFF.

The chain has TRBV5-5 and TRBJ2-2; D uncertain. V lost 2 bases to trimming and J lost 1 base, with 3 bases between them. This CDR3 is built from 13 residues. Per germline, CDR1 SGHKS and CDR2 YYEKEE (reference sequence). The CDR3 protein is CASSFQNTGELFF. CDR3 nucleotide sequence: TGTGCCAGCAGCTTTCAGAACACCGGGGAGCTGTTTTTT.

The chain couples TRBV21-1 to TRBJ2-7; TRBD2, the table's D call, lacks a check against the DNA. TRBV21-1 has pseudogene status. This CDR3 is built from 11 residues. The CDR3 coding sequence is TGTGCCAGCAGCAAAAGAGGGCTGGCGCCCTTC. Translated, it gives CASSKRGLAPF.